Listed here are 14 T cell receptor beta chains from one sample, sequenced in a study of shared clonotypes between healthy human individuals. Assay used: immunoSEQ multiplex PCR; TCRdb lists only in-frame clones, some missing. This sample has 490,000 or so clones, with 70% to 80% found just once. Specimen: PBMCs. Source of these receptors: a woman between 40 and 55 years old in good health. Some clones in this sample may be carry-over from other donors' samples.

The V gene is TRBV6-1, the J gene TRBJ1-4, with 7 bases fitting TRBD1. J gave up 1 base and V 3 bases, and 5 bases lay outside the gene matches. This CDR3 is 16 amino acids long. Per germline, CDR1 MNHNS and CDR2 SASEGT. The CDR3 spells CASSDNRGGTNEKLFF. In DNA form, the CDR3 reads TGTGCCAGCAGTGATAACAGGGGAGGAACTAATGAAAAACTGTTTTTT.

This clone appeared many times. Mismatch with germline at one junction end may stem from a read error. Other nucleotide sequences in the sample specify the same CDR3. The chain employs TRBV5-6 and TRBJ2-5; the D is unclear. Looked up from germline, CDR1 is SGHDT and CDR2 is YYEEEE. The CDR3 length is 13 residues. The CDR3 sequence is CASSPIQTETQYF. Written as DNA, the CDR3 is TGCGCCAGCAGCCCGATACAGACAGAGACCCAGTACTTC.

This clone was counted only a few times. The chain joins TRBV25-1 to TRBJ2-7; no reliable D call. V gave up 1 base and J gave up 6 bases, with 13 bases separating them. This CDR3 region has 14 residues. In germline, CDR1 is MGHDK, CDR2 SYGVNS. The CDR3 reads CASSESLGMSEQYF. Here the CDR3 DNA reads TGTGCCAGCAGTGAATCCTTGGGGATGAGCGAGCAGTACTTC.

The chain combines TRBV27 with TRBJ2-7, with D maybe TRBD1 (5 bases). The CDR3 spans 13 residues. V was pared by 5 bases and J by 1 base, with 9 bases between. Per germline, CDR1 MNHEY and CDR2 SMNVEV (reference sequence). The DNA of the CDR3 is TGTGCCAGCAGTAAGGCAGGGTCCTACGAGCAGTACTTC. Amino acids: CASSKAGSYEQYF.

The count of this clone is one. The chain has TRBV2 and TRBJ2-1; 12 positions match TRBD2. The CDR3 contains 16 residues. V shed 8 bases and J 1 base; nucleotides not matched to a gene: 6. Germline-derived CDR1 and CDR2 are SNHLY and FYNNEI. This CDR3 reads CASATSGSRSYNEQFF. The DNA of the CDR3 is TGTGCCAGCGCGACTAGCGGGAGTAGGTCCTACAATGAGCAGTTCTTC. The variable domain in full, with the rest retrieved from reference TRBV2 and TRBJ2-1, is EPEVTQTPSHQVTQMGQEVILRCVPISNHLYFYWYRQILGQKVEFLVSFYNNEISEKSEIFDDQFSVERPDGSNFTLKIRSTKLEDSAMYFCASATSGSRSYNEQFFGPGTRLTVL.

To note about this clone: This likely came from a read error, as a far larger clone is one base away. The CDR3: CASSYSEAGQGTQYF. CDR3 DNA sequence: TGTGCCAGCAGTTACTCGGAGGCAGGACAAGGGACCCAGTACTTC. The chain carries TRBV6-5 and TRBJ2-5; possibly TRBD1 or TRBD2 for D (5 bases each). Germline values: CDR1 MNHEY, CDR2 SVGAGI. The CDR3 has 15 amino acids.

This clone was seen only once. J is TRBJ2-5 and V is TRBV7-8; 9 bases align to TRBD1. The CDR3 sequence is 16 residues long. Germline V gene lookup returns CDR1 SGHVS and CDR2 FQNEAQ. V lost 2 bases to trimming and J lost 5 bases; unmatched junction nucleotides: 9. CDR3 nucleotides: TGTGCCAGCAGCTTATTAGAACAGGGGGCGGGGGAGACCCAGTACTTC. Protein sequence: CASSLLEQGAGETQYF.

The chain has TRBV10-3 and TRBJ2-2; maybe TRBD1 (7 bases). Germline CDR1 and CDR2: ENHRY and SYGVKD. V was clipped by 10 bases and J by 2 bases, with 17 bases between them. This CDR3 is 15 amino acids long. This chain's CDR3 is CATVDREVNTGELFF. Here the CDR3 DNA reads TGTGCCACCGTAGACAGGGAGGTTAACACCGGGGAGCTGTTTTTT.

Turning to this clone: Other nucleotide sequences from this sample produce the same CDR3. The chain carries TRBV5-1 and TRBJ2-3, with a weak D call TRBD1 (6 bases). The V gene lost 2 bases and the J gene lost 0 bases, with 7 bases spanning the gap. The CDR3 runs to 14 residues. Germline CDR1 and CDR2: SGHRS and YFSETQ. Here the CDR3 DNA reads TGCGCCAGCAGCTTTCAGGGGAGCACAGATACGCAGTATTTT. Its protein is CASSFQGSTDTQYF.

The chain recombines TRBV5-1 with TRBJ1-4; TRBD1 aligns across 10 bases. J was trimmed by 7 bases and V by 5 bases; bases with no gene match: 5. Germline loops: CDR1 SGHRS, CDR2 YFSETQ. The CDR3 is made up of 14 amino acids. CDR3 protein: CASRPGQGSEKLFF. The CDR3 region has the DNA TGCGCCAGCAGACCGGGACAGGGGAGTGAAAAACTGTTTTTT.

The chain is built from TRBV27 and TRBJ1-1; D is ambiguous. The V gene's germline CDR1 is MNHEY and CDR2 SMNVEV (reference sequence). The CDR3 sequence is 14 residues long. Trimming shortened V by 6 bases and J by 3 bases, and 14 bases separated the two germline ends. The CDR3 here is CASRNRFEDTEAFF. In DNA, the CDR3 is TGTGCCAGCAGGAACAGATTTGAGGACACTGAAGCTTTCTTT.

This chain links TRBV10-2 with TRBJ1-4; 7 bases align to TRBD1. This CDR3 is 14 amino acids long. Trimming removed 6 bases from V and 5 bases from J; junction bases left unmatched: 6. Germline-derived CDR1 and CDR2 are WSHSY and SAAADI. This chain's CDR3 is CASRRNRGNEKLFF. DNA for the CDR3: TGCGCCAGCAGACGCAACAGGGGAAATGAAAAACTGTTTTTT.

As concerns this clone: A read error may explain this, as a much larger clone is one base away. The rearrangement uses TRBV29-1 and TRBJ2-5; perhaps TRBD2 as D (5 bases). Germline CDR1 is SQVTM and CDR2 is ANQGSEA. This CDR3 spans 13 amino acids. For the CDR3, the DNA is TGCAACGTTGCCGAGGGAGCAAGGGAGACCCAGTACTTC. Its protein product is CNVAEGARETQYF. Looking up the rest from reference TRBV29-1 and TRBJ2-5 gives the full variable domain: SAVISQKPSRDICQRGTSLTIQCQVDSQVTMMFWYRQQPGQSLTLIATANQGSEATYESGFVIDKFPISRPNLTFSTLTVSNMSPEDSSIYLCNVAEGARETQYFGPGTRLLVL.

This clone was detected ten times or more. Distinct nucleotide sequences in the sample also encode this CDR3. This chain links TRBV7-9 with TRBJ2-3; TRBD2 matches 7 bases. Germline V gene data show CDR1 as SEHNR and CDR2 as FQNEAQ (reference sequence). This CDR3 has 14 amino acids. The junction had 3 bases not matched to a gene; V was cut back by 4 bases and J by 2 bases. CDR3 sequence: CASSSSGSTDTQYF. DNA of the CDR3: TGTGCCAGCAGCTCTAGCGGCTCCACAGATACGCAGTATTTT.